The 14 T cell receptor beta chains in this list originate from one sample, sequenced in a study of T cells in women clearing cervical HPV infection. Using immunoSEQ multiplex PCR, the repertoire was profiled, and TCRdb retains in-frame clones only, with some absent. Its clone listing holds approximately 49,000 clones. Sequencing used blood buffy coat. All receptors come from a woman between 18 and 75 years old with a cervical HPV16 infection that either progressed to CIN3+ or cleared (not recorded which).

As for this clone: The CDR3 is cut off 3 residues early in the read; its end comes from the germline J gene. The genes are TRBV7-8 and TRBJ1-1; no clear D. CDR3 length: 13 amino acids. Germline CDR1 is SGHVS and CDR2 is FQNEAQ. V lost 1 base to trimming and J lost 4 bases, with 7 bases between them. The CDR3 here is CASSLEVLTEAFF. The covered CDR3 bases are TGTGCCAGCAGCTTAGAGGTGCTCACTGAA.

In the case of this clone: The CDR3 end falls 3 residues outside the read, so it is completed with the germline J gene. The V and J genes are TRBV13 and TRBJ2-1; no reliable D call. Trimming stripped 5 bases from V and 4 bases from J, with 3 bases between. The CDR3 covers 11 residues. In germline, CDR1 is PRHDT, CDR2 FYEKMQ (reference sequence). The sequenced part of the CDR3 DNA is TGTGCCAGCAGCCTATACAATGAG. Its translation is CASSLYNE. The CDR3 in full is CASSLYNEQFF.

Turning to this clone: Read coverage stops 3 residues before the CDR3 terminus; the germline J gene supplies the remainder. This sequence joins TRBV7-2 and TRBJ2-3, with a possible D match to TRBD2 (5 bases). Trimming removed 5 bases at V and 1 base at J, with 13 bases between. Germline CDR1 SGHTA, CDR2 FQGNSA. This CDR3 region has 15 residues. Partial CDR3 DNA: TGTGCCAGCAGCCCCGAAGGACTCGGCACAGATACG. It yields the protein CASSPEGLGTDT. In full, the CDR3 reads CASSPEGLGTDTQYF.

Concerning this clone: Read coverage stops 3 residues before the CDR3 terminus; the germline J gene supplies the remainder. J is TRBJ2-7 and V is TRBV20-1, with TRBD1 as a possible D gene (6 bases). The CDR3 is made up of 12 amino acids. Germline-derived CDR1 and CDR2 are DFQATT and SNEGSKA (reference sequence). V lost 6 bases and J 2 bases, leaving 11 bases between the germline ends. CDR3: CSAGTPTYEQYF. The covered CDR3 bases are TGCAGTGCCGGGACACCTACCTACGAG.

Details on this clone: The read gets to within 3 residues of the CDR3 end, and the germline J gene fills in the rest. The V call is TRBV5-1, the J call TRBJ2-7; 12 nucleotides match TRBD2. Germline CDR1 and CDR2: SGHRS and YFSETQ. J gave up 2 bases and V 4 bases, and 7 bases lay outside the gene matches. This CDR3 spans 16 amino acids. The sequenced part of the CDR3 DNA is TGCGCCAGCAGCACTACTAGCGGGAGGCTCGCCTACGAG. Translated: CASSTTSGRLAYE. The CDR3, in full, reads CASSTTSGRLAYEQYF.

With respect to this clone: The read ends 3 residues early relative to the CDR3; the germline J gene fills the gap. The chain has TRBV11-2 and TRBJ2-5, with 14 positions matching TRBD2. V trimming: 5 bases; J trimming: 2 bases; junction bases outside the gene matches: 1. The CDR3 runs to 15 residues. Looked up from germline, CDR1 is SGHAT and CDR2 is FQNNGV. Incomplete CDR3 DNA: TGTGCCAGCAGCCGACTAGCGGGGGGGCAAGAGACC. Protein: CASSRLAGGQET. The entire CDR3 protein reads CASSRLAGGQETQYF.

A note on this clone: The CDR3 end is not reached by the read, which stops 3 residues before it; the germline J gene fills it in. The rearrangement links TRBV2 to TRBJ2-7, with a weak D call TRBD2 (7 bases). Between the trimmed V and J ends, which lost 5 bases and 5 bases, there was a span of 13 bases. The germline CDR1 and CDR2 sequences are SNHLY and FYNNEI. CDR3 length: 13 amino acids. Here the CDR3 reads CASSLGAGDEQYF. The sequenced part of the CDR3 DNA is TGTGCCAGCAGTTTGGGGGCGGGAGACGAG.

On this clone: The CDR3 end lies 3 residues beyond the end of the read and is filled in from the germline J gene. The chain joins TRBV7-2 to TRBJ2-3; no firm D call. The germline V gene encodes CDR1 SGHTA and CDR2 FQGNSA. The CDR3 runs 14 residues. Trimming stripped 1 base from V and 1 base from J, with 6 bases between. The CDR3 is CASSLVCCTDTQYF. The DNA read from the CDR3 is TGTGCCAGCAGCTTAGTCTGTTGCACAGATACG.

Points on this clone: The CDR3 extends 3 residues past the end of the read, so its final part is completed from the germline J gene. J is TRBJ2-7 and V is TRBV20-1, with a tentative D call TRBD2 (5 bases). The germline V and J ends were trimmed by 3 bases and 0 bases, with 21 bases remaining between them. Germline V gene lookup returns CDR1 DFQATT and CDR2 SNEGSKA (reference sequence). There are 17 residues in the CDR3. The CDR3 is CSASKPFRGWNSYEQYF. The CDR3 DNA, read in part, is TGCAGTGCTAGTAAACCGTTTCGGGGATGGAACTCCTACGAG.

With regard to this clone: The sequenced fragment ends 3 residues before the CDR3 boundary, so the rest is inferred from the germline J gene. The chain joins TRBV18 to TRBJ2-3, with 8 bases fitting TRBD1. This CDR3 is built from 16 residues. In germline, CDR1 is KGHSH, CDR2 LQKENI. V was pared by 1 base and J by 4 bases, with 7 bases of the junction left unmatched. CDR3 bases read: TGTGCCAGCTCACCACTTTCGGGACAGGTCGCAGATACG. It codes for CASSPLSGQVADT. The CDR3 as a whole reads CASSPLSGQVADTQYF.

About this clone itself: The read comes to an end 3 residues before the CDR3 does, leaving the germline J gene to fill in the end. The gene calls are TRBV19 and TRBJ2-3, with D tentatively TRBD1 (6 bases). Germline loops: CDR1 LNHDA, CDR2 SQIVND (reference sequence). The CDR3 totals 16 residues. The V gene lost 2 bases and the J gene lost 6 bases, with 18 bases spanning the gap. The CDR3 sequence is CASSIQGPVLKDTQYF. The covered CDR3 bases are TGTGCCAGTAGTATACAGGGGCCCGTTCTAAAGGATACG. Drawing the rest from reference TRBV19 and TRBJ2-3, the complete variable domain is DGGITQSPKYLFRKEGQNVTLSCEQNLNHDAMYWYRQDPGQGLRLIYYSQIVNDFQKGDIAEGYSVSREKKESFPLTVTSAQKNPTAFYLCASSIQGPVLKDTQYFGPGTRLTVL.

Concerning this clone: From the germline J gene comes the end of the CDR3, since the read stops 3 residues before it. The chain is built from TRBV7-9 and TRBJ1-2, with TRBD1 matching 10 bases. The CDR3 runs 14 residues. Germline CDR1 is SEHNR and CDR2 is FQNEAQ (reference sequence). The CDR3 protein is CASSPTGGRLGYTF. The CDR3 DNA, read in part, is TGTGCCAGCAGCCCGACAGGGGGCAGGTTGGGC.

With regard to this clone: The missing CDR3 end, 3 residues past where the read stops, is filled in from the germline J gene. V and J are TRBV29-1 and TRBJ1-2; TRBD1 is a possible D gene (5 bases). The CDR3 length is 13 residues. Germline V lookup: CDR1 SQVTM, CDR2 ANQGSEA. The V end lost 4 bases, the J end lost 7 bases, and 16 bases lay between the germline ends. CDR3 protein: CSVVSVGRGGYTF. The DNA read from the CDR3 is TGCAGCGTTGTGTCGGTAGGGAGGGGTGGC.

Incomplete CDR3 DNA: TGCAGTGCTCCGGGACAGGGGGTACAGTCACCC. This codes for CSAPGQGVQSP. The entire CDR3 sequence reads CSAPGQGVQSPLHF. V usage is TRBV20-1 and J usage is TRBJ1-6; 11 bases are a match to TRBD1. The read stops 3 residues short of the end of the CDR3; the missing end is completed from the germline J gene. Germline lookup yields CDR1 DFQATT and CDR2 SNEGSKA (reference sequence). V lost 5 bases to trimming and J lost 10 bases; unmatched junction nucleotides: 7. CDR3 length: 14 amino acids.